This passage covers 5 T cell receptor beta chains from one sample sequenced in a study of blood T cell repertoires in COVID-19. Clones were read by immunoSEQ multiplex PCR, and TCRdb kept only the in-frame ones, dropping some. The top ten clones hold 2% to 2.5% of a sample with fewer than 85,000 clones, over 60% of them seen once. Sequenced: peripheral blood. Receptors originate from a man aged 65 to 85 with COVID-19, enrolled during active disease.

This chain uses TRBV10-3 with TRBJ1-2; 9 nucleotides line up with TRBD1. The CDR3 loop spans 14 amino acids. Trimming removed 2 bases from V and 4 bases from J; junction bases left unmatched: 2. Germline CDR1 ENHRY, CDR2 SYGVKD. DNA of the CDR3: TGTGCCATCAGTGAGGGACAGGGGATCTATGGCTACACCTTC. Translating gives CAISEGQGIYGYTF.

This clone was detected only once. The V call is TRBV27, the J call TRBJ2-1; possible D gene TRBD2, 6 bases. V dropped 3 bases and J dropped 4 bases, with 16 bases sitting between them. CDR1 and CDR2 from the germline V gene are MNHEY and SMNVEV (reference sequence). The CDR3 loop spans 16 amino acids. This chain's CDR3 is CASSFSGGMLYNEQFF. CDR3 DNA sequence: TGTGCCAGCAGTTTTTCAGGCGGGATGCTGTACAATGAGCAGTTCTTC.

In this sample, this clone turned up once. This sequence joins TRBV28 and TRBJ1-2; the D is unclear. Trimming removed 10 bases at V and 5 bases at J, with 14 bases between. The V gene's germline CDR1 is MDHEN and CDR2 SYDVKM. This CDR3 contains 12 residues. CDR3 nucleotides: TGTGCCACTAGCGGGAGCGGATATGGCTACACCTTC. Residues: CATSGSGYGYTF.

In DNA form, the CDR3 reads TGTGCCAGCAGTTCTGGGGGGGGGAACTATGGCTACACCTTC. Protein sequence: CASSSGGGNYGYTF. V gene TRBV7-2 combines with J gene TRBJ1-2, with D tentatively TRBD1 (5 bases). Trimming shortened V by 6 bases and J by 2 bases, and 13 bases separated the two germline ends. This CDR3 contains 14 residues. Germline lookup yields CDR1 SGHTA and CDR2 FQGNSA. Filled out from reference TRBV7-2 and TRBJ1-2, the complete variable domain reads GAGVSQSPSNKVTEKGKDVELRCDPISGHTALYWYRQSLGQGLEFLIYFQGNSAPDKSGLPSDRFSAERTGGSVSTLTIQRTQQEDSAVYLCASSSGGGNYGYTFGSGTRLTVV.

This chain links TRBV9 with TRBJ2-3; 9 positions agree with TRBD2. With V trimmed by 2 bases and J by 4 bases, 2 bases remained unmatched. Germline CDR1 and CDR2: SGDLS and YYNGEE. The CDR3 consists of 14 residues. Here the CDR3 reads CASSVGTSSDTQYF. As DNA, the CDR3 is TGTGCCAGCAGCGTGGGGACTAGCTCAGATACGCAGTATTTT.